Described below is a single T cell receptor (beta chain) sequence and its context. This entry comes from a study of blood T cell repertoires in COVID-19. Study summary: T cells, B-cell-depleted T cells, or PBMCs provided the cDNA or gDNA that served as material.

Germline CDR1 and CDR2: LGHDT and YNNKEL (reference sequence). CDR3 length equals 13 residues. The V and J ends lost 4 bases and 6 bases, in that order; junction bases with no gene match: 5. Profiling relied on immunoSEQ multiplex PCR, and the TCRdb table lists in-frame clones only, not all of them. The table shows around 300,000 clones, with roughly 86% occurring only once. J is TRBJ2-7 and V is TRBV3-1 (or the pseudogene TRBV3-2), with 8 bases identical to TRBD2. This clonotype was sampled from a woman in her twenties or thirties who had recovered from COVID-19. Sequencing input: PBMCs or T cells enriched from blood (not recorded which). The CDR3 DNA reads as TGTGCCAGCAGCCCGGGGACTAGTGTCGAGCAGTACTTC. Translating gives CASSPGTSVEQYF.